This T cell receptor (beta chain) was sequenced for a study of blood T cell repertoires in COVID-19. The wider study: The cDNA or gDNA used as material had been derived from T cells, B-cell-depleted T cells, or PBMCs.

Trimming stripped 4 bases from V and 13 bases from J, with 11 bases between. Germline V CDR1 and CDR2: LNHDA, SQIVND (reference sequence). The CDR3 has 11 residues. Per the original data handling: Amplified reference gene primers provided the basis for estimating nucleated cell counts. Measured with immunoSEQ multiplex PCR; TCRdb has only the in-frame clones, and not every one. That table supplies the V and J calls and clone size; D and trimming were determined from the DNA. This table has roughly 100,000 clones, about 82% appearing once. Sequenced input: peripheral blood. The source is a human donor in a cohort sampled during active COVID-19. This chain connects TRBV19 to TRBJ2-4; tentative D call: TRBD2 (5 bases). Written as DNA, the CDR3 is TGTGCCAGTAGTACCGGACTGGGACAGTACTTC. This translates into CASSTGLGQYF.